Detailed here is one T cell receptor (beta chain). Its specificity is not known. This sample was included in a study of immune evolution from preneoplasia to lung adenocarcinoma. General study results and limits: From normal lung to invasive adenocarcinoma, top clone frequencies appeared to decrease.

Between the mid-2010s and the late 2010s, patients underwent resection in Japan or China. TCRdb keeps only in-frame clones here, not all; method: immunoSEQ multiplex PCR. The sample contains roughly 4,200 clones, less than 85% of which appear only once. The CDR3 is made up of 14 amino acids. The V gene lost 0 bases and the J gene lost 9 bases, with 12 bases spanning the gap. Germline loops: CDR1 MNHEY, CDR2 SVGAGI. Sequenced: FFPE invasive lung adenocarcinoma tissue. The receptor was isolated from a person in their forties or fifties with lung adenocarcinoma. Some clones in this sample may be carry-over from other donors' samples. The chain employs TRBV6-5 and TRBJ2-4, with D perhaps given as TRBD1 or TRBD2 (5 bases each). The DNA for the CDR3 is TGTGCCAGCAGTTACTCGAGAGGGGCGCGCATTCAGTACTTC. This translates into CASSYSRGARIQYF.